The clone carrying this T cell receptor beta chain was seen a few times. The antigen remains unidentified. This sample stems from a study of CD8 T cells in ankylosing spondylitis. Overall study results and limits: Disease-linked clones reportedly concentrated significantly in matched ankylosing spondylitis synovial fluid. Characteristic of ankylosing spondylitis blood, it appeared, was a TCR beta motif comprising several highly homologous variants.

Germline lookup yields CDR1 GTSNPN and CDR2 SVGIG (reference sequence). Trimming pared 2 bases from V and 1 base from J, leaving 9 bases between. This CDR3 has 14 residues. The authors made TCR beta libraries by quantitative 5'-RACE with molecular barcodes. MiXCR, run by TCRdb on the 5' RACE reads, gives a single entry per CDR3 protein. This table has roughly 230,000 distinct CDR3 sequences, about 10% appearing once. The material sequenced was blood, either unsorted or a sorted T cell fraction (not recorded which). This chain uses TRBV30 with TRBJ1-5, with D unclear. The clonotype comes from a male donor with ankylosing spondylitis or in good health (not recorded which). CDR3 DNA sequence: TGTGCCTGGAGTCTCCCCGGCAGCAATCAGCCCCAGCATTTT. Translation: CAWSLPGSNQPQHF.